The 31 T cell receptor beta chains given below trace back to one sample, sequenced in a study of T cell responses to AZD1222 COVID-19 vaccine (dated by TCRdb to about 2021). The library was built by means of the immunoSEQ multiplex PCR assay. TCRdb provides this immuneACCESS table in a form limited to in-frame rearrangements. Some clones are lacking; in checked studies, under half of them reflect an unresolved V gene, and why the rest are absent is not known. This sample has some 120,000 clones in its table, and roughly 88% of those were observed once. Around 4.5% of the sample is taken by the ten largest. The time point label corresponds to: baseline before first vaccination. What the treatment or condition label conveys for this sample: meningococcal conjugate vaccine given as trial control. The input for sequencing was peripheral blood, taken on day 0 of MenACWY control vaccination. These receptors all come from an adult in good health.

Only one count was recorded for this clone. Written as DNA, the CDR3 is TGTGCCAGCAGTCCAAAGGACTACAGGGCGTACCGAGAGACCCAGTACTTC. It specifies CASSPKDYRAYRETQYF. The chain joins TRBV28 to TRBJ2-5, with D possibly called TRBD1 or TRBD2 (6 bases each). The CDR3 runs 17 residues. Trimming stripped 5 bases from V and 4 bases from J, with 23 bases between. In germline, CDR1 is MDHEN, CDR2 SYDVKM.

This clone appeared a single time. The chain has TRBV28 and TRBJ2-7; tentatively, D is TRBD1 (5 bases). The V and J ends lost 3 bases and 2 bases respectively, with 17 bases between them. CDR1 is MDHEN, CDR2 SYDVKM, per germline. This CDR3 has 16 residues. In DNA form, the CDR3 reads TGTGCCAGCAGTTTGGGAAGGCAGGGATTCACCTACGAGCAGTACGTC. Its translation: CASSLGRQGFTYEQYV.

The chain recombines TRBV27 with TRBJ2-7, with TRBD1 matching over 9 bases. The V gene end was trimmed by 4 bases and the J gene end by 4 bases; junction bases not matched to a gene: 8. The CDR3 totals 15 residues. Germline lookup yields CDR1 MNHEY and CDR2 SMNVEV (reference sequence). The CDR3 protein is CASSYSGTGYYEQYV. CDR3 DNA: TGTGCCAGCAGTTACTCCGGGACAGGGTATTACGAGCAGTACGTC.

This chain connects TRBV27 to TRBJ1-6; the D is unclear. The CDR3 contains 13 residues. V was cut by 4 bases and J by 10 bases, with 11 bases left in between. Germline-derived CDR1 and CDR2 are MNHEY and SMNVEV (reference sequence). The CDR3 DNA reads TGTGCCAGCAGTTCTCGGGAGACCTCACCCCTCCACTTT. It specifies CASSSRETSPLHF.

The rearrangement links TRBV18 to TRBJ2-5, with 9 bases aligning to TRBD1. The CDR3 loop spans 14 amino acids. CDR1 and CDR2 from the germline V gene are KGHSH and LQKENI. V lost 3 bases, J lost 5 bases, and 4 bases stayed unmatched. CDR3 amino acids: CASSPGTGFETQYF. In nucleotides, the CDR3 is TGTGCCAGCTCACCTGGGACAGGGTTCGAGACCCAGTACTTC.

This clone was recorded a few times. The gene calls are TRBV9 and TRBJ2-3; D is perhaps TRBD2 (7 bases). Germline loops: CDR1 SGDLS, CDR2 YYNGEE. This CDR3 region has 15 residues. V lost 0 bases, J lost 9 bases, and 17 bases lay in between. CDR3 protein: CASSVAGGPSETQYF. DNA of the CDR3: TGTGCCAGCAGCGTAGCCGGGGGGCCATCCGAGACGCAGTATTTT.

The genes are TRBV5-6 and TRBJ2-1; 8 bases agree with TRBD1. The trim removed 2 bases at V and 7 bases at J, leaving 8 bases unmatched. The CDR3 sequence is 15 residues long. The germline gives CDR1 SGHDT, CDR2 YYEEEE. This chain's CDR3 is CASSLIRGRLNEQFF. The CDR3 bases are TGTGCCAGCAGCTTAATCAGGGGGCGCTTGAATGAGCAGTTCTTC.

The V gene is TRBV6-1, the J gene TRBJ2-1; D is possibly TRBD1 or TRBD2 (5 bases each). V was pared by 1 base and J by 4 bases, with 11 bases between. This CDR3 contains 15 residues. Germline loops: CDR1 MNHNS, CDR2 SASEGT. DNA for the CDR3: TGTGCCAGCAGTGAAGTCTTCTGGGGGTACAATGAGCAGTTCTTC. Amino acids: CASSEVFWGYNEQFF.

This chain links TRBV27 with TRBJ2-5; D not certain. V lost 0 bases, J lost 7 bases, and 15 bases lay in between. The CDR3 is 15 amino acids. Germline loops: CDR1 MNHEY, CDR2 SMNVEV (reference sequence). CDR3 sequence reads: CASSLSATTVGTQYF. In DNA form, the CDR3 reads TGTGCCAGCAGTTTATCGGCTACTACAGTCGGGACCCAGTACTTC.

This clone was recorded once. V usage is TRBV7-3 and J usage is TRBJ1-1, with no clear D. The CDR3 loop spans 13 amino acids. With 2 bases removed from V and 6 bases from J, the gap between germline ends came to 10 bases. Germline loops: CDR1 SGHTA, CDR2 FQGTGA. This CDR3 reads CASSLFPGAEAFF. The CDR3 DNA reads as TGTGCCAGCAGCTTATTCCCCGGAGCTGAAGCTTTCTTT. The complete variable domain, with remaining parts taken from reference TRBV7-3 and TRBJ1-1, reads GAGVSQTPSNKVTEKGKYVELRCDPISGHTALYWYRQSLGQGPEFLIYFQGTGAADDSGLPNDRFFAVRPEGSVSTLKIQRTERGDSAVYLCASSLFPGAEAFFGQGTRLTVV.

CDR3 in DNA: TGTGCCAGCAGTCCCGGGACTAGCGTTTCCTACGAGCAGTACTTC. It specifies CASSPGTSVSYEQYF. The V and J genes are TRBV3-1 (or the pseudogene TRBV3-2) and TRBJ2-7, with 10 bases fitting TRBD2. V shed 6 bases and J 1 base; nucleotides not matched to a gene: 6. The CDR3 length is 15 residues. Germline V gives CDR1 LGHDT, CDR2 YNNKEL (reference sequence).

The V and J genes are TRBV19 and TRBJ2-7; the match to TRBD2 covers 13 bases. The CDR3 is 17 amino acids. V gave up 2 bases and J gave up 2 bases; unmatched junction bases: 6. Germline V CDR1 and CDR2: LNHDA, SQIVND (reference sequence). In DNA form, the CDR3 reads TGTGCCAGTAGTATACGGACTAGCGGGAGTATAACCTACGAGCAGTACTTC. It yields the protein CASSIRTSGSITYEQYF.

J is TRBJ1-1 and V is TRBV7-3; unclear D gene. CDR1 is SGHTA, CDR2 FQGTGA, per germline. The CDR3 totals 14 residues. V was cut by 2 bases and J by 2 bases, with 9 bases left in between. CDR3 protein: CASSLGVSNTEAFF. CDR3 in DNA: TGTGCCAGCAGCTTAGGCGTCAGTAACACTGAAGCTTTCTTT.

The V and J genes are TRBV5-1 and TRBJ2-7; 13 nucleotides align to TRBD2. The CDR3 sequence is 15 residues long. Looked up from germline, CDR1 is SGHRS and CDR2 is YFSETQ. With 4 bases clipped from V and 5 bases from J, the junction kept 6 bases outside the gene matches. The CDR3 DNA reads as TGCGCCAGCAGCCCACTAGCGGGAGGGCCTAACGAGCAGTACTTC. It encodes CASSPLAGGPNEQYF.

This clone was found once. The chain has TRBV23-1 and TRBJ2-7; 7 bases fit TRBD2. TRBV23-1 is an ORF, with its function uncertain. V lost 1 base to trimming and J lost 3 bases; unmatched junction nucleotides: 24. This CDR3 is built from 21 residues. The CDR3 bases are TGCGCCAGCAGTCAATTTGGGGAGGCGGGAGTACTAGCCGTGGTGAGCTACGAGCAGTACTTC. Protein sequence: CASSQFGEAGVLAVVSYEQYF.

The chain joins TRBV7-6 to TRBJ2-1; 9 bases are shared with TRBD1. Germline CDR1 and CDR2: SGHVS and FNYEAQ. J gave up 9 bases and V 2 bases, and 11 bases lay outside the gene matches. The CDR3 has 16 amino acids. In DNA form, the CDR3 reads TGTGCCAGCAGCTTACGCAGGGACAGGGCGGGCGGTGAGCAGTTCTTC. Translating it yields CASSLRRDRAGGEQFF.

The chain has TRBV4-1 and TRBJ1-2; 7 bases map to TRBD1. Germline V gives CDR1 MGHRA, CDR2 YSYEKL. V lost 2 bases to trimming and J lost 4 bases; unmatched junction nucleotides: 13. This CDR3 has 17 amino acids. The CDR3 sequence is CASSQYIGTASIYGYTF. As DNA, the CDR3 is TGCGCCAGCAGCCAATATATCGGGACAGCCTCAATCTATGGCTACACCTTC.

The chain combines TRBV24-1 with TRBJ1-6; D is uncertain. Trimming took off 3 bases at V and 6 bases at J, with 8 bases between the two ends. CDR1 KGHDR and CDR2 SFDVKD come from the germline V gene. The CDR3 has 14 residues. Here the CDR3 reads CATSDRRLNSPLHF. As DNA, the CDR3 is TGTGCCACCAGTGATCGTCGACTTAATTCACCCCTCCACTTT.

The table lists this clone with a count of one. The rearrangement links TRBV5-1 to TRBJ1-4; the D gene is possibly TRBD1 (6 bases). Germline V gene data show CDR1 as SGHRS and CDR2 as YFSETQ. The CDR3 is 14 amino acids. V was clipped by 4 bases and J by 4 bases, with 11 bases between them. Here the CDR3 reads CASSPGGLNEKLFF. As DNA, the CDR3 is TGCGCCAGCAGCCCCGGGGGGCTTAATGAAAAACTGTTTTTT.

The chain combines TRBV5-3 with TRBJ2-7; 9 bases are shared with TRBD1. TRBV5-3 is given ORF status, its function remaining uncertain. CDR3 length: 17 amino acids. Unmatched junction bases numbered 14, after V lost 3 bases and J lost 4 bases. CDR3: CARSSRDRAISVYEQYV. The CDR3 DNA is TGTGCCAGAAGCTCCCGGGACAGGGCGATTAGCGTTTACGAGCAGTACGTC.

Here the CDR3 DNA reads TGTGCCAGCAGCTACAGAACGGCGGGAGTAATGAACACCGGGGAGCTGTTTTTT. Translating it yields CASSYRTAGVMNTGELFF. The rearrangement links TRBV5-6 to TRBJ2-2; TRBD2 matches 7 bases. Germline CDR1 is SGHDT and CDR2 is YYEEEE. V trimming: 3 bases; J trimming: 1 base; junction bases outside the gene matches: 12. The CDR3 is 18 amino acids.

This clone was seen just once. This sequence joins TRBV4-2 and TRBJ2-3, with 10 bases identical to TRBD2. The CDR3 spans 18 residues. Unmatched junction bases numbered 9, after V lost 1 base and J lost 2 bases. The V gene's germline CDR1 is LGHNA and CDR2 YNFKEQ. CDR3 bases: TGTGCCAGCAGCCAAGGTAGCGGGGGGCGCTCCACCACAGATACGCAGTATTTT. It is translated as CASSQGSGGRSTTDTQYF.

This chain uses TRBV6-6 with TRBJ2-7, with D unresolved. The germline gives CDR1 MNHNY, CDR2 SVGAGI (reference sequence). V gave up 5 bases and J gave up 0 bases, with 11 bases separating them. The CDR3 covers 14 residues. The CDR3 loop reads CASSHAGSSYEQYF. CDR3 DNA: TGTGCCAGCAGTCACGCCGGCAGCTCCTACGAGCAGTACTTC.

This chain connects TRBV27 to TRBJ1-2; D remains unclear. The CDR3 extends over 13 amino acids. Germline assignment: CDR1 MNHEY and CDR2 SMNVEV (reference sequence). V was shortened by 3 bases and J by 9 bases, with 14 bases between the two germline ends. The CDR3 DNA reads as TGTGCCAGCAGTTTTGGCGGCAAGTATCGCTACACCTTC. It is translated as CASSFGGKYRYTF.

This clone has just one count. The chain combines TRBV30 with TRBJ1-1; D is possibly TRBD1 (5 bases). CDR3 size: 13 residues. V was trimmed by 3 bases and J by 1 base, leaving 9 bases between them. Germline V gives CDR1 GTSNPN, CDR2 SVGIG (reference sequence). The CDR3 here is CAWSRRENTEAFF. The CDR3 region has the DNA TGTGCCTGGAGCCGCAGGGAGAACACTGAAGCTTTCTTT.

The V gene is TRBV19, the J gene TRBJ2-1; perhaps TRBD2 as D (6 bases). The V gene's germline CDR1 is LNHDA and CDR2 SQIVND (reference sequence). The V gene lost 0 bases and the J gene lost 7 bases, with 7 bases spanning the gap. The CDR3 consists of 13 residues. The CDR3 sequence is CASSIDGGNEQFF. CDR3 DNA: TGTGCCAGTAGTATAGACGGGGGAAATGAGCAGTTCTTC. Full variable domain (missing parts from reference TRBV19 and TRBJ2-1): DGGITQSPKYLFRKEGQNVTLSCEQNLNHDAMYWYRQDPGQGLRLIYYSQIVNDFQKGDIAEGYSVSREKKESFPLTVTSAQKNPTAFYLCASSIDGGNEQFFGPGTRLTVL.

This chain links TRBV23-1 with TRBJ2-1, with D possibly being TRBD1 (5 bases). TRBV23-1 is flagged as an ORF with uncertain function. With 0 bases removed from V and 0 bases from J, the gap between germline ends came to 15 bases. This CDR3 contains 18 residues. The CDR3 nucleotides read TGCGCCAGCAGTCAATCGACGGAGACAGTCAGCTCCTACAATGAGCAGTTCTTC. As protein: CASSQSTETVSSYNEQFF.

The V gene is TRBV12-3 or TRBV12-4, the J gene TRBJ1-2; D not certain. The CDR3 extends over 11 amino acids. Trimming stripped 8 bases from V and 8 bases from J, with 12 bases between. The CDR3 bases are TGTGCCAGCTGGGGTCTCGTGGGCTACACCTTC. It codes for CASWGLVGYTF.

The chain uses TRBV10-3 and TRBJ2-3; 12 nucleotides match TRBD2. V gave up 2 bases and J gave up 2 bases; unmatched junction bases: 2. CDR3 length equals 16 residues. Germline assignment: CDR1 ENHRY and CDR2 SYGVKD. The DNA of the CDR3 is TGTGCCATCAGTGAGGGACTAGCGGGGACCACAGATACGCAGTATTTT. It yields the protein CAISEGLAGTTDTQYF.

The rearrangement links TRBV18 to TRBJ1-5; weak D call: TRBD1 (6 bases). This CDR3 has 13 amino acids. Germline V gene sequence: CDR1 KGHSH, CDR2 LQKENI. V was trimmed by 8 bases and J by 5 bases, leaving 13 bases between them. The CDR3 sequence: CASAGQRDQPQHF. The DNA of the CDR3 is TGTGCCAGCGCGGGACAAAGGGATCAGCCCCAGCATTTT.

V gene TRBV12-3 or TRBV12-4 combines with J gene TRBJ1-3; unclear D gene. V lost 8 bases and J 2 bases, leaving 7 bases between the germline ends. The CDR3 is 12 amino acids. In DNA form, the CDR3 reads TGTGCCAGCGTCTTAACTGGAAACACCATATATTTT. Residues: CASVLTGNTIYF.